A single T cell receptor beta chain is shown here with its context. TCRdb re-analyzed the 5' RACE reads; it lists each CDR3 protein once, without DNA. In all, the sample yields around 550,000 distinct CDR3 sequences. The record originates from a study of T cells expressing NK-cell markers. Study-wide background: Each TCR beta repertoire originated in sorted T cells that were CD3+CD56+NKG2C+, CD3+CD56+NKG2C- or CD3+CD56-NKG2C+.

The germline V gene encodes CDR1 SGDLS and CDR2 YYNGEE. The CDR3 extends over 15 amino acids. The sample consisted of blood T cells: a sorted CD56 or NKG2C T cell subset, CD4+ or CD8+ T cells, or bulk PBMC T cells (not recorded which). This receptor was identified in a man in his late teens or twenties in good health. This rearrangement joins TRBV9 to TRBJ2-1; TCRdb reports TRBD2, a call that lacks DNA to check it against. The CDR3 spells CASSRLAVVYNEQFF.